This TCR beta chain emerged from a study of OX40 agonist ivuxolimab in advanced cancers. Across the whole study: As their treatment, patients were administered ivuxolimab, an agonistic anti-OX40 (CD134) antibody. In this trial design, patients received ivuxolimab intravenously at 0.01 to 10 mg/kg every 2 weeks. Three patients showed partial responses: one hepatocellular carcinoma and two cutaneous melanoma cases.

Blood was sampled at baseline, cycle 4 day 1, and cycle 7 day 1. TCRdb's copy holds only in-frame clones and misses some; the assay was immunoSEQ multiplex PCR. The sample holds 60,000 to 75,000 clones; roughly 80% are singletons and the top ten take 7.9%. The sequences come from CD4+ or CD8+ T cells sorted from blood, collected in a trial of the OX40 agonist ivuxolimab. This sequence originates from an adult with an advanced solid tumor such as melanoma, head and neck, liver or kidney cancer.

In DNA, the CDR3 is TGCGCCAGCACAATCCAGGGGGCAGAGTACAATGAGCAGTTCTTC. Translated, it gives CASTIQGAEYNEQFF. V gene TRBV5-1 combines with J gene TRBJ2-1; 8 nucleotides align to TRBD1. The ends lost 6 bases at V and 4 bases at J; junction bases unmatched: 9. Germline V CDR1 and CDR2: SGHRS, YFSETQ. The CDR3 is 15 amino acids.